Listed below are T cell receptor beta chains from one sample, sequenced in a study of beta chain features in type 1 diabetes. Measured with immunoSEQ multiplex PCR; TCRdb has only the in-frame clones, and not every one. The table shows under 250,000 clones, with 14% occurring only once. What was sequenced was naive CD4+ T cells from blood. These receptors were collected from a woman in her thirties or forties in good health. Both conserved end residues are part of each CDR3. The D gene is left open where the match is weak. Clone size, where shown, is once, few, many, or a class for clones that have expanded.

CDR3 protein: CASGFPGRKETQYF
CDR3 DNA: TGTGCTAGTGGTTTCCCAGGGAGGAAAGAGACCCAGTACTTC
J gene: TRBJ2-5
D gene: NA
clone size: few
V gene: TRBV12-5

CDR3 protein: CASTNWIGRGEEKLFF
CDR3 DNA: TGTGCCAGCACCAATTGGATCGGCAGGGGGGAGGAAAAACTGTTTTTT
J gene: TRBJ1-4
D gene: TRBD1
clone size: few
V gene: TRBV7-9

CDR3 protein: CASNSLQTAYYGYTF
CDR3 DNA: TGTGCCAGCAACTCGCTTCAAACTGCTTACTATGGCTACACCTTC
J gene: TRBJ1-2
D gene: NA
clone size: few
V gene: TRBV5-6

CDR3 protein: CASRSQRDTEAFF
CDR3 DNA: TGCGCCAGCAGATCCCAGCGGGACACTGAAGCTTTCTTT
J gene: TRBJ1-1
D gene: NA
clone size: NA
V gene: TRBV10-1

CDR3 protein: CASRQGVGAAYNEQFF
CDR3 DNA: TGTGCCAGCAGACAGGGAGTGGGGGCCGCTTACAATGAGCAGTTCTTC
J gene: TRBJ2-1
D gene: NA
clone size: NA
V gene: TRBV5-6

CDR3 protein: CASSSYGTGGSQPQHF
CDR3 DNA: TGTGCCAGCAGTTCCTACGGGACAGGCGGCAGTCAGCCCCAGCATTTT
J gene: TRBJ1-5
D gene: TRBD1
clone size: NA
V gene: TRBV2

CDR3 protein: CASSQAGGTGPGELFF
CDR3 DNA: TGTGCCAGCAGCCAGGCGGGGGGAACGGGACCCGGGGAGCTGTTTTTT
J gene: TRBJ2-2
D gene: TRBD2
clone size: NA
V gene: TRBV4-2

CDR3 protein: CASSLALARVGEKLFF
CDR3 DNA: TGTGCCAGCAGCTTAGCGCTGGCCAGGGTGGGTGAAAAACTGTTTTTT
J gene: TRBJ1-4
D gene: NA
clone size: NA
V gene: TRBV7-2

CDR3 protein: CASRTTGGNYTF
CDR3 DNA: TGTGCCAGTAGGACGACAGGCGGTAACTACACCTTC
J gene: TRBJ1-2
D gene: NA
clone size: NA
V gene: TRBV19

CDR3 protein: CASRAPSGTQYF
CDR3 DNA: TGTGCCAGCAGAGCTCCGTCGGGGACCCAGTACTTC
J gene: TRBJ2-5
D gene: NA
clone size: few
V gene: TRBV6-5

CDR3 protein: CASSLVGGQPQHF
CDR3 DNA: TGTGCCAGCAGTTTGGTAGGCGGTCAGCCCCAGCATTTT
J gene: TRBJ1-5
D gene: NA
clone size: NA
V gene: TRBV28

CDR3 protein: CSATGTDTQYF
CDR3 DNA: TGCAGTGCTACGGGAACAGATACGCAGTATTTT
J gene: TRBJ2-3
D gene: NA
clone size: few
V gene: TRBV20-1

CDR3 protein: CASSPEGQNQPQHF
CDR3 DNA: TGTGCCAGCTCACCCGAGGGACAGAATCAGCCCCAGCATTTT
J gene: TRBJ1-5
D gene: TRBD1
clone size: NA
V gene: TRBV18

CDR3 protein: CASSDTVVSSYNEQFF
CDR3 DNA: TGTGCCAGCAGTGACACGGTAGTAAGCTCCTACAATGAGCAGTTCTTC
J gene: TRBJ2-1
D gene: NA
clone size: NA
V gene: TRBV6-4

CDR3 protein: CASSEIDRGTLRREQFF
CDR3 DNA: TGTGCCAGCAGTGAAATCGACAGGGGGACCCTCCGGCGGGAGCAGTTCTTC
J gene: TRBJ2-1
D gene: TRBD1
clone size: few
V gene: TRBV6-1

CDR3 protein: CATSREAGEEYF
CDR3 DNA: TGTGCCACCAGCCGTGAGGCGGGAGAGGAGTACTTC
J gene: TRBJ2-7
D gene: TRBD2
clone size: NA
V gene: TRBV15

CDR3 protein: CASTEEGHLTDTQYF
CDR3 DNA: TGCGCCAGCACCGAGGAAGGACACCTCACAGATACGCAGTATTTT
J gene: TRBJ2-3
D gene: NA
clone size: NA
V gene: TRBV5-1

CDR3 protein: CASSDPWRTGVNTQYF
CDR3 DNA: TGCGCCAGCAGTGACCCATGGAGGACAGGGGTAAATACGCAGTATTTT
J gene: TRBJ2-3
D gene: TRBD1
clone size: NA
V gene: TRBV4-1

CDR3 protein: CASSEGLAQDTQYF
CDR3 DNA: TGTGCCAGCAGTGAAGGGCTAGCTCAGGATACGCAGTATTTT
J gene: TRBJ2-3
D gene: NA
clone size: few
V gene: TRBV2

CDR3 protein: CASSSGLAGYEQFF
CDR3 DNA: TGCGCCAGCAGCTCGGGACTAGCGGGGTACGAGCAGTTCTTC
J gene: TRBJ2-1
D gene: TRBD2
clone size: NA
V gene: TRBV5-1

CDR3 protein: CASSPRENTGELFF
CDR3 DNA: TGCGCCAGCAGCCCCAGGGAAAACACCGGGGAGCTGTTTTTT
J gene: TRBJ2-2
D gene: NA
clone size: few
V gene: TRBV5-1

CDR3 protein: CASSQGHGEQFF
CDR3 DNA: TGTGCCAGCAGCCAGGGCCACGGTGAGCAGTTCTTC
J gene: TRBJ2-1
D gene: NA
clone size: NA
V gene: TRBV14

CDR3 protein: CASSIPGSDTQYF
CDR3 DNA: TGTGCCAGTAGTATCCCAGGGTCAGATACGCAGTATTTT
J gene: TRBJ2-3
D gene: NA
clone size: NA
V gene: TRBV19

CDR3 protein: CASSEVLGTGGIYGYTF
CDR3 DNA: TGTGCCAGCAGTGAGGTACTTGGGACAGGCGGGATCTATGGCTACACCTTC
J gene: TRBJ1-2
D gene: TRBD1
clone size: few
V gene: TRBV2

CDR3 protein: CSVDQGYEQYF
CDR3 DNA: TGCAGCGTTGATCAGGGATACGAGCAGTACTTC
J gene: TRBJ2-7
D gene: NA
clone size: many
V gene: TRBV29-1

CDR3 protein: CASSLATGGPVDTQYF
CDR3 DNA: TGTGCCAGCAGCTTGGCCACCGGGGGGCCGGTAGATACGCAGTATTTT
J gene: TRBJ2-3
D gene: NA
clone size: NA
V gene: TRBV5-4

CDR3 protein: CSVVTETYGYTF
CDR3 DNA: TGCAGCGTTGTTACAGAGACATATGGCTACACCTTC
J gene: TRBJ1-2
D gene: NA
clone size: few
V gene: TRBV29-1

CDR3 protein: CASSPGTSSYEQYF
CDR3 DNA: TGCGCCAGCAGCCCAGGGACTAGCTCCTACGAGCAGTACTTC
J gene: TRBJ2-7
D gene: TRBD2
clone size: NA
V gene: TRBV5-1

CDR3 protein: CASSYSPAKVLFF
CDR3 DNA: TGTGCCAGCAGTTACTCCCCCGCGAAAGTACTGTTTTTT
J gene: TRBJ1-4
D gene: NA
clone size: NA
V gene: TRBV6-5

CDR3 protein: CASRTGGRNQPQHF
CDR3 DNA: TGTGCCAGCAGGACAGGGGGCCGGAATCAGCCCCAGCATTTT
J gene: TRBJ1-5
D gene: TRBD1
clone size: NA
V gene: TRBV6-5

CDR3 protein: CASSWDRPMNTEAFF
CDR3 DNA: TGCGCCAGCAGCTGGGACAGACCAATGAACACTGAAGCTTTCTTT
J gene: TRBJ1-1
D gene: TRBD1
clone size: few
V gene: TRBV5-1